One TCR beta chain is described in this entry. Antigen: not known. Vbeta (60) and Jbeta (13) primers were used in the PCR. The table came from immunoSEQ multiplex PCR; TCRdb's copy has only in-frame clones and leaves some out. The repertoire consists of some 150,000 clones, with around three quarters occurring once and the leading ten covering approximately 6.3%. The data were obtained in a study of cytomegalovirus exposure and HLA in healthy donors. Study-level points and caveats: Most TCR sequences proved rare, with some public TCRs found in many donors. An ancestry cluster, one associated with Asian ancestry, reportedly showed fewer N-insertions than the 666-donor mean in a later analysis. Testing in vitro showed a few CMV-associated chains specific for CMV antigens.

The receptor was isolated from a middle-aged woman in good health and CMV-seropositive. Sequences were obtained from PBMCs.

DNA of the CDR3: TGTGCCAGCAGCTTGGGACTTTCCTACAATGAGCAGTTCTTC. Its protein is CASSLGLSYNEQFF. The chain links TRBV5-6 to TRBJ2-1; no clear D. The CDR3 extends over 14 amino acids. V was pared by 0 bases and J by 1 base, with 5 bases between. Germline assignment: CDR1 SGHDT and CDR2 YYEEEE. Supplemented by reference TRBV5-6 and TRBJ2-1, the full variable domain reads DAGVTQSPTHLIKTRGQQVTLRCSPKSGHDTVSWYQQALGQGPQFIFQYYEEEERQRGNFPDRFSGHQFPNYSSELNVNALLLGDSALYLCASSLGLSYNEQFFGPGTRLTVL.